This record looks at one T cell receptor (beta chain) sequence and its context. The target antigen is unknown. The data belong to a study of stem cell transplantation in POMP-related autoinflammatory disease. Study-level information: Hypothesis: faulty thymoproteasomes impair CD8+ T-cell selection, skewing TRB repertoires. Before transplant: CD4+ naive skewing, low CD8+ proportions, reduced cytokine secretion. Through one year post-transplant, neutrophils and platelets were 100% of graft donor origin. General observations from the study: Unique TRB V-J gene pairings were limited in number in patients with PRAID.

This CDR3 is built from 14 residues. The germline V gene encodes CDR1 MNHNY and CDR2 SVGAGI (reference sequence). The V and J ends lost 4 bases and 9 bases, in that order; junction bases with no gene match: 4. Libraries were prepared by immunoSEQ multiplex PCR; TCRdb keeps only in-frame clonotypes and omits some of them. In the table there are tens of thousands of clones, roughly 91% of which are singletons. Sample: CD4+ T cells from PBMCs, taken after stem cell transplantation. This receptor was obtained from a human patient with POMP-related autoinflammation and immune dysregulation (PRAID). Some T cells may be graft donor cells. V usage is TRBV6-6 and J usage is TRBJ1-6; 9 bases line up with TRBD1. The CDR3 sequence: CASSSTGGISPLHF. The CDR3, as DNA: TGTGCCAGCAGTTCGACAGGGGGAATTTCACCCCTCCACTTT.